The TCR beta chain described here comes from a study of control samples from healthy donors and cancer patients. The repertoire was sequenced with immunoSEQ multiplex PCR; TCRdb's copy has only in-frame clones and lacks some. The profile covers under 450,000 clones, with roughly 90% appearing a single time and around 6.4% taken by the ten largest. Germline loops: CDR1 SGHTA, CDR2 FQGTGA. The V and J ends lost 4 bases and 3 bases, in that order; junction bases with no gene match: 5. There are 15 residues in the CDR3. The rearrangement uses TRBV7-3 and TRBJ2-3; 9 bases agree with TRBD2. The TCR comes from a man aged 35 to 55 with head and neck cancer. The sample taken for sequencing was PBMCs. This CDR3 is CASSSIAGETDTQYF. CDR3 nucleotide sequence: TGTGCCAGCAGCTCTATAGCGGGGGAAACAGATACGCAGTATTTT.